Shown below are 10 T cell receptor beta chains from a single sample sequenced in a study of T cell responses to AZD1222 COVID-19 vaccine. The assay was immunoSEQ multiplex PCR, and TCRdb's table has in-frame clones only and misses some. The data hold roughly 100,000 clones, with roughly nine tenths observed a single time. The sample was peripheral blood, taken 28 days after the second dose of the MenACWY control vaccine. Receptors were obtained from an adult who received the MenACWY meningococcal vaccine as a control.

Here the CDR3 DNA reads TGTGCCAGCAGCGTAGTTCCGGTAAACACTGAAGCTTTCTTT. Translation gives CASSVVPVNTEAFF. The V call is TRBV9, the J call TRBJ1-1, with unresolved D. CDR3 length: 14 amino acids. The germline gives CDR1 SGDLS, CDR2 YYNGEE. V was shortened by 0 bases and J by 2 bases, with 8 bases between the two germline ends.

The rearrangement links TRBV6-2 or TRBV6-3 to TRBJ2-7; D possibly corresponds to TRBD2 (5 bases). The CDR3 totals 13 residues. Germline CDR1 MNHEY, CDR2 SVGEGT. V was clipped by 6 bases and J by 3 bases, with 12 bases between them. CDR3 loop: CASSPTEVYEQYF. In DNA, the CDR3 is TGTGCCAGCAGCCCTACGGAGGTCTACGAGCAGTACTTC.

The gene calls are TRBV7-9 and TRBJ2-5; tentatively, D is TRBD1 or TRBD2 (6 bases each). The V and J ends lost 6 bases and 5 bases respectively, with 16 bases between them. Per germline, CDR1 SEHNR and CDR2 FQNEAQ (reference sequence). The CDR3 totals 14 residues. CDR3 region: CASRTPGAGETQYF. The CDR3 region has the DNA TGTGCCAGCAGAACACCGGGGGCCGGGGAGACCCAGTACTTC. The full variable domain, its missing parts supplied by reference TRBV7-9 and TRBJ2-5, is DTGVSQNPRHKITKRGQNVTFRCDPISEHNRLYWYRQTLGQGPEFLTYFQNEAQLEKSRLLSDRFSAERPKGSFSTLEIQRTEQGDSAMYLCASRTPGAGETQYFGPGTRLLVL.

This sequence joins TRBV7-8 and TRBJ1-2; TRBD1 is a possible D gene (5 bases). The CDR3 is made up of 16 amino acids. Germline assignment: CDR1 SGHVS and CDR2 FQNEAQ. The V end was cut by 5 bases, the J end by 2 bases, with 18 bases between. This CDR3 is CASSQLFGGRNYGYTF. CDR3 nucleotides: TGTGCCAGCAGCCAACTGTTTGGGGGGAGGAACTATGGCTACACCTTC.

V and J are TRBV19 and TRBJ2-3; D remains unclear. Germline V gene sequence: CDR1 LNHDA, CDR2 SQIVND (reference sequence). This CDR3 has 15 residues. V was cut by 1 base and J by 1 base, with 9 bases left in between. The CDR3: CASSIGLIRTDTQYF. The DNA for the CDR3 is TGTGCCAGTAGTATAGGGTTAATCCGCACAGATACGCAGTATTTT.

This chain joins TRBV3-1 (or the pseudogene TRBV3-2) and TRBJ1-6; possibly TRBD1 for D (6 bases). Between the trimmed V and J ends, which lost 4 bases and 5 bases, there was a span of 9 bases. This CDR3 contains 14 residues. Germline-derived CDR1 and CDR2 are LGHDT and YNNKEL (reference sequence). CDR3 DNA: TGTGCCAGCAGCCCGGACAGTGATAATTCACCCCTCCACTTT. It translates to CASSPDSDNSPLHF.

The rearrangement uses TRBV18 and TRBJ2-7; tentative D call: TRBD1 (5 bases). The CDR3 has 16 amino acids. V lost 2 bases and J 0 bases, leaving 14 bases between the germline ends. Germline CDR1 and CDR2: KGHSH and LQKENI. The CDR3 spells CASSPSEQDISYEQYF. The CDR3 nucleotides read TGTGCCAGCTCACCATCAGAACAGGACATCTCCTACGAGCAGTACTTC.

This rearrangement joins TRBV5-1 to TRBJ1-3; no firm D call. Germline V CDR1 and CDR2: SGHRS, YFSETQ. V dropped 4 bases and J dropped 3 bases, with 14 bases sitting between them. The CDR3 is made up of 15 amino acids. CDR3 sequence (DNA): TGCGCCAGCAGCCTGGAGGGTGGCGGTGGAAACACCATATATTTT. Protein product: CASSLEGGGGNTIYF.

V is TRBV6-2 or TRBV6-3 and J is TRBJ2-2; D uncertain. Germline loops: CDR1 MNHEY, CDR2 SVGEGT. V shed 6 bases and J shed 4 bases, with 12 bases lying between them. This CDR3 contains 14 residues. The CDR3: CASSPARTTGELFF. The CDR3 DNA reads TGTGCCAGCAGCCCCGCACGGACCACCGGGGAGCTGTTTTTT.

The gene calls are TRBV4-2 and TRBJ1-2, with 8 nucleotides matching TRBD1. Germline values: CDR1 LGHNA, CDR2 YNFKEQ. Trimming took 1 base from V and 7 from J; bases not matched to a gene: 17. This CDR3 has 18 amino acids. The CDR3 protein is CASSQGGRRTGRAIGYTF. CDR3 coding DNA: TGTGCCAGCAGCCAAGGGGGGAGACGGACAGGGAGGGCTATTGGCTACACCTTC.